One and the same sample provided the 28 T cell receptor beta chains below, sequenced in a study of PD-1 blockade in classical Hodgkin lymphoma (dated by TCRdb to 2018 to 2021). The library was made by the immunoSEQ multiplex PCR assay. The table comes from immuneACCESS by way of TCRdb, which keeps in-frame sequences with V and J called. Part of the clones is missing from these tables; in studies checked, under half for an unresolved V gene and the rest for unknown reasons. This sample holds 57,000 or so clones; roughly 87% were observed only once. Jointly, the top ten make up about 8% of the sample. The sample's time point label is to be understood as: cycle 4 day 1 (C4D1), after more than five weeks of nivolumab. Relapse after autologous stem cell transplantation had occurred in all trial patients, and cohorts A, B and C were distinguished by prior brentuximab vedotin exposure. The specimen was peripheral blood mononuclear cells (PBMCs), collected before the fourth cycle of nivolumab. The receptors come from a human donor with classical Hodgkin lymphoma.

The chain links TRBV11-2 to TRBJ1-3; D is unclear. The CDR3 covers 13 residues. CDR1 and CDR2 (germline): SGHAT, FQNNGV. The V gene lost 5 bases and the J gene lost 0 bases, with 5 bases spanning the gap. DNA for the CDR3: TGTGCCAGCAGCCCTAGCTCTGGAAACACCATATATTTT. Its protein product is CASSPSSGNTIYF.

In its sample, this clone was seen a few times. The rearrangement joins TRBV4-1 to TRBJ1-2; D may be TRBD1 (6 bases). Germline-derived CDR1 and CDR2 are MGHRA and YSYEKL. Between the trimmed V and J ends, which lost 0 bases and 6 bases, there was a span of 17 bases. The CDR3 loop spans 16 amino acids. The CDR3 sequence: CASSQERTAQIDGYTF. CDR3 in DNA: TGCGCCAGCAGCCAAGAAAGGACAGCCCAGATCGATGGCTACACCTTC.

The gene calls are TRBV4-2 and TRBJ2-4, with D perhaps TRBD2 (6 bases). V lost 4 bases to trimming and J lost 1 base, with 17 bases between them. CDR1 is LGHNA, CDR2 YNFKEQ, per germline. This CDR3 comprises 17 residues. Here the CDR3 DNA reads TGTGCCAGCAGCCCACAGGACTACGCGAGGGCCAAAAACATTCAGTACTTC. It yields the protein CASSPQDYARAKNIQYF.

CDR3 amino acids: CASSVTVGEQYF. As DNA, the CDR3 is TGTGCCAGCAGCGTCACTGTAGGGGAGCAGTACTTC. V is TRBV7-9 and J is TRBJ2-7; D not certain. This CDR3 region has 12 residues. V gave up 5 bases and J gave up 7 bases, with 12 bases separating them. Germline assignment: CDR1 SEHNR and CDR2 FQNEAQ (reference sequence).

The chain uses TRBV7-8 and TRBJ2-7; TRBD1 or TRBD2 may be the D gene (5 bases each). Trimming cost V 5 bases and J 4 bases, with 15 bases left between them. Germline V gives CDR1 SGHVS, CDR2 FQNEAQ. The CDR3 length is 14 residues. The DNA of the CDR3 is TGTGCCAGCAGCGTATCCCTGGGGGAGTACGAGCAGTACTTC. Amino acids: CASSVSLGEYEQYF.

This chain joins TRBV19 and TRBJ2-1, with TRBD2 matching 12 bases. Per the germline V gene, CDR1 is LNHDA and CDR2 is SQIVND (reference sequence). After removal of 4 bases from V and 1 base from J, the junction contained 8 bases not matched to a gene. The CDR3 is 18 residues long. The CDR3 region has the DNA TGTGCCAGTAGTAGACCCTGGACTAGCGGGGTTTCCTACAATGAGCAGTTCTTC. Its translation is CASSRPWTSGVSYNEQFF. The full variable domain, completed using reference TRBV19 and TRBJ2-1, is DGGITQSPKYLFRKEGQNVTLSCEQNLNHDAMYWYRQDPGQGLRLIYYSQIVNDFQKGDIAEGYSVSREKKESFPLTVTSAQKNPTAFYLCASSRPWTSGVSYNEQFFGPGTRLTVL.

This rearrangement joins TRBV5-8 to TRBJ2-2; D is unresolved. V was cut by 4 bases and J by 5 bases, with 12 bases left in between. Per the germline V gene, CDR1 is SGHTS and CDR2 is YDEGEE. The CDR3 extends over 14 amino acids. The CDR3: CASSNHRRTGELFF. DNA for the CDR3: TGTGCCAGCAGCAACCATCGCAGGACCGGGGAGCTGTTTTTT.

Points on this clone: The CDR3 end shows no conserved phenylalanine or tryptophan, and so a read error is likely. The DNA is left out, because the CDR3 cannot be placed on it with certainty; the CDR3 is given as TCRdb lists it. The rearrangement uses TRBV7-3 and TRBJ1-6; the table's D call, TRBD1, was not checked against the DNA. The CDR3 region is 10 residues in length, termini included. Germline loops: CDR1 SGHTA, CDR2 FQGTGA. CDR3 amino acids: CASSLTPGTD.

This clone appeared once. The rearrangement links TRBV5-1 to TRBJ1-4; no clear D gene. The CDR3 extends over 13 amino acids. Germline lookup yields CDR1 SGHRS and CDR2 YFSETQ. Deletions cut 2 bases from V and 12 bases from J, with 14 bases between. The CDR3 bases are TGCGCCAGCAGCTTTGACCCACCTGGGGAACTGTTTTTT. It specifies CASSFDPPGELFF.

This chain links TRBV21-1 with TRBJ2-7; no check of the table's D call, TRBD1, against the DNA was made. TRBV21-1 counts as a pseudogene. The CDR3 spans 18 residues. CDR3 region: CASIPRKRFWDSSYEQYF. The CDR3 DNA reads TGTGCCAGCATCCCTCGAAAAAGGTTCTGGGACAGCTCCTACGAGCAGTACTTC.

The chain uses TRBV6-5 and TRBJ2-3; no definite D call. Germline CDR1 is MNHEY and CDR2 is SVGAGI. The CDR3 is 13 amino acids. V was shortened by 8 bases and J by 9 bases, with 18 bases between the two germline ends. Here the CDR3 DNA reads TGTGCCAGCGCCCAGGCAAGGGCGGAAACGCAGTATTTT. It encodes CASAQARAETQYF.

This chain uses TRBV10-3 with TRBJ1-3; D call uncertain. The CDR3 totals 17 residues. V lost 2 bases and J lost 0, with 14 bases in between. CDR1 and CDR2 (germline): ENHRY, SYGVKD. CDR3 bases: TGTGCCATCAGTGAGAGGAGCCGGGCACTCTCTGGAAACACCATATATTTT. Protein: CAISERSRALSGNTIYF.

The chain links TRBV28 to TRBJ1-4; 7 nucleotides line up with TRBD1. The CDR3 extends over 16 amino acids. V shed 1 base, J shed 4 bases, and the junction held 6 bases outside the gene matches. Germline CDR1 is MDHEN and CDR2 is SYDVKM. The CDR3 coding sequence is TGTGCCAGCAGTTTATCAGGGACAGTTCTTAATGAAAAACTGTTTTTT. Translated, it gives CASSLSGTVLNEKLFF.

The genes are TRBV30 and TRBJ1-3, with 7 bases fitting TRBD1. Germline V CDR1 and CDR2: GTSNPN, SVGIG (reference sequence). The CDR3 loop spans 14 amino acids. The trim removed 0 bases at V and 7 bases at J, leaving 6 bases unmatched. The CDR3 sequence: CAWSVYRGENTIYF. CDR3 DNA sequence: TGTGCCTGGAGTGTATACAGGGGTGAGAACACCATATATTTT.

This clone was counted only a few times. The genes are TRBV7-9 and TRBJ1-3; D is ambiguous. The V gene's germline CDR1 is SEHNR and CDR2 FQNEAQ (reference sequence). The CDR3 has 15 amino acids. The ends were cut back, 5 bases at V and 4 bases at J, with 15 bases in the middle. The CDR3: CASSPGVEAGNTIYF. The DNA of the CDR3 is TGTGCCAGCAGCCCCGGGGTGGAAGCGGGAAACACCATATATTTT.

This clone has a single count. This chain connects TRBV6-1 to TRBJ2-5; D tentatively fits TRBD1 or TRBD2 (7 bases each). CDR1 MNHNS and CDR2 SASEGT come from the germline V gene. V lost 8 bases to trimming and J lost 7 bases, with 14 bases between them. This CDR3 region has 12 residues. CDR3 protein: CASHQGEGTQYF. CDR3 sequence (DNA): TGTGCCAGCCACCAGGGGGAGGGGACCCAGTACTTC.

This clone was detected once. J is TRBJ2-3 and V is TRBV11-3; D is unresolved. CDR1 is SGHNT and CDR2 is YENEEA in the germline V gene. This CDR3 region has 17 residues. V was trimmed by 1 base and J by 0 bases, leaving 14 bases between them. The CDR3 loop reads CASSLGSGPASTDTQYF. The CDR3 region has the DNA TGTGCCAGCAGCTTAGGGTCCGGACCTGCTAGCACAGATACGCAGTATTTT.

The chain combines TRBV9 with TRBJ1-3; D may be TRBD1 (6 bases). The CDR3 has 15 residues. The germline V and J ends were trimmed by 0 bases and 2 bases, with 9 bases remaining between them. CDR1 and CDR2 from the germline V gene are SGDLS and YYNGEE. The CDR3 sequence is CASSVVGGAGNTIYF. The DNA for the CDR3 is TGTGCCAGCAGCGTAGTAGGGGGGGCTGGAAACACCATATATTTT. The full variable domain, with the rest looked up from reference TRBV9 and TRBJ1-3, is DSGVTQTPKHLITATGQRVTLRCSPRSGDLSVYWYQQSLDQGLQFLIQYYNGEERAKGNILERFSAQQFPDLHSELNLSSLELGDSALYFCASSVVGGAGNTIYFGEGSWLTVV.

Judged by abundance, this clone is medium-sized. This chain connects TRBV7-9 to TRBJ1-6, with 8 bases identical to TRBD1. V shed 4 bases and J 6 bases; nucleotides not matched to a gene: 8. CDR3 length: 16 amino acids. From germline, CDR1 is SEHNR and CDR2 FQNEAQ (reference sequence). The CDR3 reads CASSSEPGQANSPLHF. In DNA, the CDR3 is TGTGCCAGCAGCTCCGAACCGGGACAGGCTAATTCACCCCTCCACTTT.

V and J are TRBV11-3 and TRBJ2-3; D is unclear. V lost 5 bases to trimming and J lost 1 base, with 16 bases between them. The CDR3 runs 16 residues. In germline, CDR1 is SGHNT, CDR2 YENEEA. The chain's CDR3 is CASSPASVGGTDTQYF. The CDR3 nucleotides are TGTGCCAGCAGCCCAGCTTCCGTGGGTGGCACAGATACGCAGTATTTT.

The chain couples TRBV28 to TRBJ1-2; D ambiguous. Trimming pared 2 bases from V and 7 bases from J, leaving 11 bases between. The CDR3 is made up of 13 amino acids. CDR1 is MDHEN and CDR2 is SYDVKM in the germline V gene. The CDR3, as DNA: TGTGCCAGCAGTTTAGTGGGGTTGCCTGGCTACACCTTC. As protein: CASSLVGLPGYTF.

V usage is TRBV7-9 and J usage is TRBJ2-7; D remains unclear. Trimming pared 5 bases from V and 3 bases from J, leaving 5 bases between. The germline V gene encodes CDR1 SEHNR and CDR2 FQNEAQ (reference sequence). CDR3 length: 11 residues. In DNA form, the CDR3 reads TGTGCCAGCAGCGAGCTCTACGAGCAGTACTTC. Translating gives CASSELYEQYF.

CDR3 sequence reads: CASSPLGQGKGPLHF. CDR3 DNA sequence: TGCGCCAGCAGCCCTTTAGGACAGGGTAAAGGACCCCTCCACTTT. The chain is built from TRBV4-1 and TRBJ1-6; TRBD1 aligns across 8 bases. Germline CDR1 reads MGHRA; CDR2 reads YSYEKL. With 4 bases clipped from V and 12 bases from J, the junction kept 11 bases outside the gene matches. The CDR3 consists of 15 residues.

The CDR3 sequence is CASTSRDRGTYEQYF. The CDR3 DNA sequence: TGTGCCAGCACTTCTAGGGACAGGGGTACCTACGAGCAGTACTTC. This chain links TRBV7-8 with TRBJ2-7, with 10 bases that match TRBD1. Trimming removed 7 bases from V and 2 bases from J; junction bases left unmatched: 8. This CDR3 contains 15 residues. Germline V gene lookup returns CDR1 SGHVS and CDR2 FQNEAQ.

The DNA of the CDR3 is TGTGCCAGCAGCTTTGCGCAGGGGGCGTACGAGCAGTACTTC. Encoded protein: CASSFAQGAYEQYF. This sequence joins TRBV7-9 and TRBJ2-7; 8 nucleotides align to TRBD1. The CDR3 covers 14 residues. The V and J ends lost 3 bases and 4 bases, in that order; junction bases with no gene match: 5. The germline V gene has CDR1 SEHNR and CDR2 FQNEAQ (reference sequence).

The chain carries TRBV20-1 and TRBJ2-3; D not resolved. The ends were cut back, 8 bases at V and 7 bases at J, with 13 bases in the middle. Germline values: CDR1 DFQATT, CDR2 SNEGSKA (reference sequence). CDR3 size: 11 residues. The CDR3 sequence is CSTPTSHTQYF. The CDR3 DNA sequence: TGCAGTACGCCGACGAGTCATACGCAGTATTTT.

The chain is built from TRBV5-1 and TRBJ1-2, with D possibly TRBD1 on 6 matching bases. Trimming stripped 4 bases from V and 3 bases from J, with 10 bases between. There are 13 residues in the CDR3. The V gene's germline CDR1 is SGHRS and CDR2 YFSETQ. CDR3 sequence: CASSEGVDYGYTF. CDR3 bases: TGCGCCAGCAGCGAGGGGGTAGACTATGGCTACACCTTC.

In its sample, this clone was seen a few times. The rearrangement links TRBV7-9 to TRBJ1-1; D is undetermined. The CDR3 loop spans 11 amino acids. CDR1 and CDR2 (germline): SEHNR, FQNEAQ (reference sequence). V was trimmed by 3 bases and J by 8 bases, leaving 7 bases between them. The CDR3 here is CASSFLGEAFF. The CDR3 nucleotides read TGTGCCAGCAGCTTCTTGGGGGAAGCTTTCTTT. The full variable domain, rest sourced from reference TRBV7-9 and TRBJ1-1, is DTGVSQNPRHKITKRGQNVTFRCDPISEHNRLYWYRQTLGQGPEFLTYFQNEAQLEKSRLLSDRFSAERPKGSFSTLEIQRTEQGDSAMYLCASSFLGEAFFGQGTRLTVV.